This T cell receptor beta chain comes out of a study of radiation and T cells in renal cell carcinoma. Whole-study findings and limits: Dominant CDR3 motifs occupied more repertoire in irradiated than control tumors. Tumor samples were small regions of approximately 1.1 g.

Sequenced by immunoSEQ multiplex PCR; TCRdb stores in-frame clones only, minus some. There are some 25,000 clones in the sample; roughly 64% occur only once, and 22% lies in the top ten. A word on this clone: Its specificity is not known.

Treatment here: treatment-naive control, cytoreductive nephrectomy. Control tumors came from treatment-naive patients without prior radiation. Control tumor donors were a few females and ten to twelve males, median age about 60 years. Germline CDR1 and CDR2: SGHAT and FQNNGV. V lost 7 bases and J lost 4, with 16 bases in between. This CDR3 is built from 15 residues. Specimen: tumor tissue, collected from a patient whose treatment was nephrectomy without radiotherapy. The chain joins TRBV11-2 to TRBJ2-2; tentative D call: TRBD2 (6 bases). The receptor was derived from a middle-aged man with renal cell carcinoma. This CDR3 reads CASILGGRGTGELFF. CDR3 DNA sequence: TGTGCCAGCATCCTGGGGGGAAGGGGCACCGGGGAGCTGTTTTTT.